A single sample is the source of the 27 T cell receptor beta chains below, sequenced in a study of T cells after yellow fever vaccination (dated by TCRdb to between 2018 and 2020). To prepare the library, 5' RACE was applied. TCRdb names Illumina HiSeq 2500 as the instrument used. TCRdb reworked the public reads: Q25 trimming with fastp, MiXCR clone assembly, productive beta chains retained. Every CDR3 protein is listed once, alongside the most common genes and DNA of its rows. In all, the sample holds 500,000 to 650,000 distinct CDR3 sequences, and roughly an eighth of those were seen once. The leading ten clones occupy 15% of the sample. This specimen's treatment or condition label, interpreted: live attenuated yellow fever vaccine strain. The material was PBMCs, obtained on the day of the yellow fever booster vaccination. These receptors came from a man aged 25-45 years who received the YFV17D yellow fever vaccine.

The CDR3 DNA reads TGCAGTGCTAGAGATGTTCCGCGAGACTACAATGAGCAGTTCTTC. Translating it yields CSARDVPRDYNEQFF. This rearrangement joins TRBV20-1 to TRBJ2-1; no definite D call. The V gene's germline CDR1 is DFQATT and CDR2 SNEGSKA (reference sequence). This CDR3 is built from 15 residues. Trimming left V 0 bases short and J 3 bases short, with 12 bases between.

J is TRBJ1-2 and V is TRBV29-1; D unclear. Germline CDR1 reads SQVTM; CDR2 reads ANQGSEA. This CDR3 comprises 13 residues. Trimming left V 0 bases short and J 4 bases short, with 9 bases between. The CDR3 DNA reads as TGCAGCGTTGAAGATGGGCAGGCCTATGGCTACACCTTC. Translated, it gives CSVEDGQAYGYTF. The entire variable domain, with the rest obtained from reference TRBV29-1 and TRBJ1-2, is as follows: SAVISQKPSRDICQRGTSLTIQCQVDSQVTMMFWYRQQPGQSLTLIATANQGSEATYESGFVIDKFPISRPNLTFSTLTVSNMSPEDSSIYLCSVEDGQAYGYTFGSGTRLTVV.

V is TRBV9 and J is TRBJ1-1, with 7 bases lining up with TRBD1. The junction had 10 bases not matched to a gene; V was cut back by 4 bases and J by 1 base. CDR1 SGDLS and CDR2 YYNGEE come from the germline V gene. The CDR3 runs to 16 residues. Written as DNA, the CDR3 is TGTGCCAGCAGCACCCAAGGACAGGCCAGGAACACTGAAGCTTTCTTT. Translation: CASSTQGQARNTEAFF.

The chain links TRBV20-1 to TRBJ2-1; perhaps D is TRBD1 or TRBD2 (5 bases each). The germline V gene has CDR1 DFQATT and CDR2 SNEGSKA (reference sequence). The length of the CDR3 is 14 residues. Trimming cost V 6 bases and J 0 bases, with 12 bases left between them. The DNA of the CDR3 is TGCAGTGCAGGGACCGTAAGCTCCTACAATGAGCAGTTCTTC. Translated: CSAGTVSSYNEQFF.

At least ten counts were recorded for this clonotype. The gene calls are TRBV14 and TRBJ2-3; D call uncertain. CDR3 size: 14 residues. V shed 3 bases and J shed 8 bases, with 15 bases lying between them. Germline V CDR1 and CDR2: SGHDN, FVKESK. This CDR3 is CASSQNTLPGTQYF. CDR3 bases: TGTGCCAGCAGCCAGAATACACTGCCCGGTACGCAGTATTTT.

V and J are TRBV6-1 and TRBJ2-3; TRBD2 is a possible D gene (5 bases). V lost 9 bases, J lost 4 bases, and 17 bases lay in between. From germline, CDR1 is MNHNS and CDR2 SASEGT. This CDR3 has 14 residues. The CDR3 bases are TGTGCCAGAACTAAAATCCGAGCGGCAGATACGCAGTATTTT. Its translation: CARTKIRAADTQYF.

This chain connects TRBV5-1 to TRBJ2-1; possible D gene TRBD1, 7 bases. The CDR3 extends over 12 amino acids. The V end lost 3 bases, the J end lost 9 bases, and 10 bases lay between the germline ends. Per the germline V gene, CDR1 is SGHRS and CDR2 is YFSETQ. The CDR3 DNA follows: TGCGCCAGCAGCTCAGGGGGGCTTGAGCAGTTCTTC. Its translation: CASSSGGLEQFF.

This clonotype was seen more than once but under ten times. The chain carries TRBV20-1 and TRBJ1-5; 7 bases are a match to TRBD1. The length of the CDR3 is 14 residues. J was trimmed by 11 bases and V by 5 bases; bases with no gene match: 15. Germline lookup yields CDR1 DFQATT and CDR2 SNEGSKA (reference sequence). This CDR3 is CSAYGGQTIRAQHF. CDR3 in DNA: TGCAGTGCTTACGGGGGACAGACCATCAGGGCCCAGCATTTT.

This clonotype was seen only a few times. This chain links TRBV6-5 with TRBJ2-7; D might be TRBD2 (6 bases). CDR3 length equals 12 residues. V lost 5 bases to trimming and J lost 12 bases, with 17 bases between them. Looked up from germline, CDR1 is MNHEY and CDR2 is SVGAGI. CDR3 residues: CASSTPLGGLYF. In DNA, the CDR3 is TGTGCCAGCAGTACCCCCCTTGGGGGACTGTACTTC.

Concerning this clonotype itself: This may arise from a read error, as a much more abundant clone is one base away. The CDR3 DNA sequence: TGTGCCAGCAGCTCGGGACTAGCGCGAGGTGAGCAGTTCTTC. Protein product: CASSSGLARGEQFF. V is TRBV5-5 and J is TRBJ2-1; 10 bases are shared with TRBD2. The CDR3 has 14 residues. The germline V gene encodes CDR1 SGHKS and CDR2 YYEKEE (reference sequence). The J segment lost 9 bases and the V segment lost 3 bases, leaving 6 bases of the junction unmatched.

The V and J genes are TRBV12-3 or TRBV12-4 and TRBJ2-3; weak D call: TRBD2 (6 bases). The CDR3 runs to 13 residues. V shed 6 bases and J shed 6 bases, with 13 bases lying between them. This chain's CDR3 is CASSSSAGDTQYF. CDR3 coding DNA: TGTGCCAGCAGCTCTAGCGCTGGGGATACGCAGTATTTT.

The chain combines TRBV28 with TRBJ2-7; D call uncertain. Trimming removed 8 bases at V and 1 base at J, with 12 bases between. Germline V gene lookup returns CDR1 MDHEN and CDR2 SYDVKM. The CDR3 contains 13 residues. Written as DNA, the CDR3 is TGTGCCAGCTTAAGTCTCCAATCCTACGAGCAGTACTTC. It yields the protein CASLSLQSYEQYF.

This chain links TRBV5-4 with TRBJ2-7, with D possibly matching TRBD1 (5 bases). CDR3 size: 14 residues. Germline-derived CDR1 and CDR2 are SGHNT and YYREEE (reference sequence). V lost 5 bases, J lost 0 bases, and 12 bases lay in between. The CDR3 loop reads CASRANQGSYEQYF. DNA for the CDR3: TGTGCCAGCAGAGCAAACCAGGGCTCCTACGAGCAGTACTTC. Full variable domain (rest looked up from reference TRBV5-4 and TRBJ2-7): ETGVTQSPTHLIKTRGQQVTLRCSSQSGHNTVSWYQQALGQGPQFIFQYYREEENGRGNFPPRFSGLQFPNYSSELNVNALELDDSALYLCASRANQGSYEQYFGPGTRLTVT.

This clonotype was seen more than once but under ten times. The CDR3 spells CASSTDYYNEQFF. The DNA of the CDR3 is TGTGCCAGCAGTACGGACTATTACAATGAGCAGTTCTTC. The V gene is TRBV28, the J gene TRBJ2-1; TRBD2 is a possible D gene (6 bases). Germline-derived CDR1 and CDR2 are MDHEN and SYDVKM. This CDR3 is built from 13 residues. Trimming left V 5 bases short and J 4 bases short, with 9 bases between.

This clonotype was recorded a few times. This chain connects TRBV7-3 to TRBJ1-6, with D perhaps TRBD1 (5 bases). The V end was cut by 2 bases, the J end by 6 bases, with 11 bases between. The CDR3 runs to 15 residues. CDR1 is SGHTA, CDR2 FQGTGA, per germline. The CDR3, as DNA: TGTGCCAGCAGCTTAGGAGGGGCCCCTAATTCACCCCTCCACTTT. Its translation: CASSLGGAPNSPLHF.

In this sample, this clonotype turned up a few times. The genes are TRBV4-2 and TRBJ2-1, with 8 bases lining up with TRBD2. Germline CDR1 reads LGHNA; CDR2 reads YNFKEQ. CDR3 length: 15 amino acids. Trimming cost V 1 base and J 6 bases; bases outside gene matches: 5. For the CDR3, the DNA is TGTGCCAGCAGCCAAGCAGCGGGAGAATTCAATGAGCAGTTCTTC. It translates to CASSQAAGEFNEQFF.

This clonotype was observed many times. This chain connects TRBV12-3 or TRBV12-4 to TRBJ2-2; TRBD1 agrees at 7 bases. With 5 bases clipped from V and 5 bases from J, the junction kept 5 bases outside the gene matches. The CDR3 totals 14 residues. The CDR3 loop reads CASSIRQGTGELFF. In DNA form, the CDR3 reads TGTGCCAGCAGTATCCGACAGGGTACCGGGGAGCTGTTTTTT.

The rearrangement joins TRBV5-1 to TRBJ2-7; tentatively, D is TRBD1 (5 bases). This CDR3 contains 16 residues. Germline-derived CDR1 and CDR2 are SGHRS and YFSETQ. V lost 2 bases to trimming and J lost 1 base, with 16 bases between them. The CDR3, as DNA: TGCGCCAGCAGCTTCTACGGCCAGGGCCCTTCCTACGAGCAGTACTTC. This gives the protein CASSFYGQGPSYEQYF. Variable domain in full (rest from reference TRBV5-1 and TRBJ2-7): KAGVTQTPRYLIKTRGQQVTLSCSPISGHRSVSWYQQTPGQGLQFLFEYFSETQRNKGNFPGRFSGRQFSNSRSEMNVSTLELGDSALYLCASSFYGQGPSYEQYFGPGTRLTVT.

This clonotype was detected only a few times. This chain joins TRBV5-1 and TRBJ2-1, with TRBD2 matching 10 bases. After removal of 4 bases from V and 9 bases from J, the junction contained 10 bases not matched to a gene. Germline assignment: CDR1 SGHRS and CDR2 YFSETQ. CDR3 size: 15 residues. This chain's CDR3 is CASSPGLAVGAEQFF. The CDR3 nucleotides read TGCGCCAGCAGCCCTGGACTAGCGGTCGGGGCTGAGCAGTTCTTC.

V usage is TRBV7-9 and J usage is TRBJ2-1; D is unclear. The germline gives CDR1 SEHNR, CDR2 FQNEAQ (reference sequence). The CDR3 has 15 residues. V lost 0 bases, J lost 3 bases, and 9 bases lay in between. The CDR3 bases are TGTGCCAGCAGCTTAGCGGAGACGATCTACAATGAGCAGTTCTTC. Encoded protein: CASSLAETIYNEQFF.

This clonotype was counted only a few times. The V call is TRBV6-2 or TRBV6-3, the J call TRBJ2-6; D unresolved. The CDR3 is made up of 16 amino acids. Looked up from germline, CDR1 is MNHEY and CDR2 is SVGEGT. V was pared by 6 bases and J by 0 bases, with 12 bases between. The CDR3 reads CASRAWGSSGANVLTF. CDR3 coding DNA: TGTGCCAGCAGGGCCTGGGGAAGCTCTGGGGCCAACGTCCTGACTTTC.

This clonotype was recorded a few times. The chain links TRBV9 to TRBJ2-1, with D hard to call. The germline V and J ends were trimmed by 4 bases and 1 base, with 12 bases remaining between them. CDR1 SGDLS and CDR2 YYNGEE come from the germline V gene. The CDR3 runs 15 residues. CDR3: CASSQEARSYNEQFF. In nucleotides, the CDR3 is TGTGCCAGCAGCCAAGAAGCGAGATCCTACAATGAGCAGTTCTTC.

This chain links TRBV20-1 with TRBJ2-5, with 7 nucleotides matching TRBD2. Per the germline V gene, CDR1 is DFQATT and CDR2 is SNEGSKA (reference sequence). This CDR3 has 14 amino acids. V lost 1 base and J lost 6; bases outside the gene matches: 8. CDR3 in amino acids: CSARAGGPGQTQYF. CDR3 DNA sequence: TGCAGTGCTAGAGCGGGAGGACCTGGGCAGACCCAGTACTTC.

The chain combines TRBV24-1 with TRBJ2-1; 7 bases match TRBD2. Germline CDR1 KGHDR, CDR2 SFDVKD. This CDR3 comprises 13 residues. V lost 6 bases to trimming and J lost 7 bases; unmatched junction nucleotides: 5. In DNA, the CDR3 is TGTGCCACCAGTTCGGGGGGTTGGAATGAGCAGTTCTTC. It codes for CATSSGGWNEQFF.

The CDR3 loop reads CASTREGTYEQYF. The CDR3 DNA is TGTGCCAGCACGAGAGAGGGAACCTACGAGCAGTACTTC. The rearrangement uses TRBV6-1 and TRBJ2-7, with D possibly matching TRBD2 (5 bases). The V end was cut by 7 bases, the J end by 2 bases, with 12 bases between. The CDR3 runs to 13 residues. The germline V gene has CDR1 MNHNS and CDR2 SASEGT.

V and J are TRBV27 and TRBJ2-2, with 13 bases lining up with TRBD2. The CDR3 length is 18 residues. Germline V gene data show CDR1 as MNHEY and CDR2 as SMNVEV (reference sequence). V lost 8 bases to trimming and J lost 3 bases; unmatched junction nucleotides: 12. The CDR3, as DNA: TGTGCCAGCCTCTCCACTAGCGGGAGGGCGTTGTACACCGGGGAGCTGTTTTTT. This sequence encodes CASLSTSGRALYTGELFF.

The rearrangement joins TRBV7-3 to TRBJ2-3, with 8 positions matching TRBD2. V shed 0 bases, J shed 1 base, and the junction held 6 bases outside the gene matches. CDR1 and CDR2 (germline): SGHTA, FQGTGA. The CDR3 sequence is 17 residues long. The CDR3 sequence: CASSLTPGGPGTDTQYF. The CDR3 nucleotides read TGTGCCAGCAGCTTAACCCCGGGAGGGCCTGGCACAGATACGCAGTATTTT.